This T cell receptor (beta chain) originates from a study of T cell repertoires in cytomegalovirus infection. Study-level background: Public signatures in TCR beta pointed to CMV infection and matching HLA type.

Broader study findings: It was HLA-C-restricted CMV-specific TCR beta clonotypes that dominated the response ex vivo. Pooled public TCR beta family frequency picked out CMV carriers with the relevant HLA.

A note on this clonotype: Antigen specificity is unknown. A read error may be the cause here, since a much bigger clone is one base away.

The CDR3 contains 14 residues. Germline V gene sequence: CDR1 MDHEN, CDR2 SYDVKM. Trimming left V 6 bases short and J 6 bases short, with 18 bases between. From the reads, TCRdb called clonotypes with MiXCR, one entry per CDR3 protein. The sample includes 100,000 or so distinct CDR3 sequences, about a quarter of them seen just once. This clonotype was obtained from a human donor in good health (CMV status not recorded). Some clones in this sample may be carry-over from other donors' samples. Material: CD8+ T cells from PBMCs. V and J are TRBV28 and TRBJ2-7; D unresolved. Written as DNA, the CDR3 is TGTGCCAGCAGAGGGTACAGAGATACTTGCGAGCAGTACTTC. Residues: CASRGYRDTCEQYF.